Below are 18 T cell receptor beta chains sequenced from a single sample in a study of T cells in Graves' hyperthyroidism and ophthalmopathy. The source material, RNA transcripts, was used to amplify TCR beta CDR3 regions. A set of HTBI primers served as the primers for a first-round RT-PCR of the TCR CDR3. TCRdb redid the calling of the multiplex PCR reads with MiXCR, one entry per CDR3 protein. The sample has 560,000 or so distinct CDR3 sequences; 20% are singletons. The sample comprised blood. Source of these receptors: a man aged 40-50 years with Graves' ophthalmopathy.

The chain is built from TRBV6-2 or TRBV6-3 and TRBJ2-7, with 9 bases identical to TRBD2. The ends lost 5 bases at V and 4 bases at J; junction bases unmatched: 18. Germline lookup yields CDR1 MNHEY and CDR2 SVGEGT. The CDR3 contains 18 residues. CDR3 bases: TGTGCCAGCAGTCCCCCTAGCGGGATCCGAGAAGGCAAGTACGAGCAGTACTTC. Translating gives CASSPPSGIREGKYEQYF.

This clonotype appeared a few times. This chain joins TRBV5-1 and TRBJ1-2; 9 bases match TRBD1. CDR3 length equals 15 residues. The V and J ends lost 5 bases and 5 bases, in that order; junction bases with no gene match: 10. Germline lookup yields CDR1 SGHRS and CDR2 YFSETQ. The CDR3 DNA reads TGCGCCAGCAGGTCCCCGACAGGGGGTAGGTATGGCTACACCTTC. It yields the protein CASRSPTGGRYGYTF.

The chain links TRBV28 to TRBJ2-1; D perhaps matches TRBD2 (5 bases). Trimming shortened V by 1 base and J by 11 bases, and 21 bases separated the two germline ends. In germline, CDR1 is MDHEN, CDR2 SYDVKM. This CDR3 contains 16 residues. CDR3 sequence: CASSLSWSLGVGKQFF. In DNA form, the CDR3 reads TGTGCCAGCAGTTTATCCTGGTCACTGGGCGTCGGGAAGCAGTTCTTC.

The genes are TRBV14 and TRBJ2-2; D remains ambiguous. Trimming took 0 bases from V and 5 from J, leaving 16 bases between them. Germline V CDR1 and CDR2: SGHDN, FVKESK. The CDR3 totals 17 residues. CDR3 bases: TGTGCCAGCAGCCAAGATGGGAACGAGAGGCGGACCGGGGAGCTGTTTTTT. Translating it yields CASSQDGNERRTGELFF.

This clonotype has more than one count but fewer than ten. This sequence joins TRBV20-1 and TRBJ2-5; TRBD1 is a possible D gene (6 bases). Between the trimmed V and J ends, which lost 2 bases and 3 bases, there was a span of 22 bases. This CDR3 is built from 17 residues. CDR1 and CDR2 from the germline V gene are DFQATT and SNEGSKA (reference sequence). The CDR3 DNA reads TGCAGTGCTAGACCCATGGGATTTGGGCAGGGGAAAGAGACCCAGTACTTC. Amino acid sequence: CSARPMGFGQGKETQYF.

This chain joins TRBV5-5 and TRBJ2-2, with D tentatively TRBD2 (6 bases). Germline values: CDR1 SGHKS, CDR2 YYEKEE (reference sequence). CDR3 length equals 16 residues. V lost 2 bases, J lost 4 bases, and 15 bases lay in between. The CDR3 DNA reads TGTGCCAGCAGCTTTATCGGGCGGGACCGCACCGGGGAGCTGTTTTTT. Protein product: CASSFIGRDRTGELFF.

The chain recombines TRBV7-8 with TRBJ2-2; 7 nucleotides match TRBD1. The junction had 10 bases not matched to a gene; V was cut back by 7 bases and J by 5 bases. The CDR3 loop spans 15 amino acids. Germline-derived CDR1 and CDR2 are SGHVS and FQNEAQ. This chain's CDR3 is CASTRTGAGTGELFF. Written as DNA, the CDR3 is TGTGCCAGCACCCGCACAGGGGCGGGTACCGGGGAGCTGTTTTTT.

This clonotype appeared a few times. The J gene is TRBJ1-2, the V gene TRBV6-1; TRBD1 agrees at 7 bases. The CDR3 runs 13 residues. Per the germline V gene, CDR1 is MNHNS and CDR2 is SASEGT. V lost 6 bases, J lost 8 bases, and 9 bases stayed unmatched. The CDR3 region is CASSSSTGNGYTF. The CDR3 DNA is TGTGCCAGCAGCTCTTCGACAGGGAACGGCTACACCTTC.

The chain links TRBV20-1 to TRBJ1-2; D unresolved. This CDR3 spans 14 amino acids. V was cut by 2 bases and J by 7 bases, with 17 bases left in between. The germline V gene encodes CDR1 DFQATT and CDR2 SNEGSKA (reference sequence). The CDR3 region is CSARHRLLASGYTF. In nucleotides, the CDR3 is TGCAGTGCTAGACACAGACTGTTAGCGAGTGGCTACACCTTC.

In its sample, this clonotype was seen many times. The chain joins TRBV30 to TRBJ2-1, with D possibly being TRBD1 (6 bases). V lost 2 bases and J 3 bases, leaving 17 bases between the germline ends. The CDR3 totals 16 residues. CDR1 is GTSNPN and CDR2 is SVGIG in the germline V gene (reference sequence). CDR3 in DNA: TGTGCCTGGAGTAGTTGGGGGCACTCCGACTACAATGAGCAGTTCTTC. Amino acid sequence: CAWSSWGHSDYNEQFF.

The table lists this clonotype with a few counts. V usage is TRBV14 and J usage is TRBJ1-1; TRBD1 is a possible D gene (5 bases). Germline V CDR1 and CDR2: SGHDN, FVKESK. CDR3 size: 13 residues. V gave up 0 bases and J gave up 7 bases, with 9 bases separating them. The CDR3 region is CASSQDIDSEAFF. CDR3 coding DNA: TGTGCCAGCAGCCAAGACATCGACAGTGAAGCTTTCTTT.

As for this clonotype: Its ends do not fully match the called genes, so a read error is possible. The CDR3 protein is CVSRGTPLEQYF. The CDR3 nucleotides are TGTGTCAGCAGAGGGACACCACTCGAGCAGTACTTC. This chain joins TRBV27 and TRBJ2-7; D is possibly TRBD1 (6 bases). This CDR3 region has 12 residues. CDR1 and CDR2 (germline): MNHEY, SMNVEV (reference sequence).

J is TRBJ1-4 and V is TRBV6-2 or TRBV6-3; 8 bases align to TRBD1. CDR1 is MNHEY and CDR2 is SVGEGT in the germline V gene. V shed 5 bases and J 7 bases; nucleotides not matched to a gene: 3. This CDR3 has 13 residues. The CDR3 region has the DNA TGTGCCAGCAGTGTGGGACAGGTTGAAAAACTGTTTTTT. Translated: CASSVGQVEKLFF.

This chain joins TRBV5-8 and TRBJ1-1; a weak D match, TRBD1 (5 bases). Deletions cut 0 bases from V and 1 base from J, with 16 bases between. This CDR3 is 17 amino acids long. Germline CDR1 is SGHTS and CDR2 is YDEGEE. CDR3 bases: TGTGCCAGCAGCTTGGGGCAAAATATCGGGACGAACACTGAAGCTTTCTTT. Encoded protein: CASSLGQNIGTNTEAFF.

This clonotype was counted only a few times. J is TRBJ1-1 and V is TRBV19; the D gene is possibly TRBD1 (5 bases). This CDR3 region has 13 residues. The germline V gene has CDR1 LNHDA and CDR2 SQIVND (reference sequence). The chain's CDR3 is CAPTRVHGLQAFF. DNA for the CDR3: TGTGCGCCAACCAGGGTTCACGGCCTACAAGCTTTCTTT.

This chain uses TRBV27 with TRBJ1-1, with D perhaps matching TRBD1 (6 bases). This CDR3 has 16 residues. Trimming pared 5 bases from V and 0 bases from J, leaving 16 bases between. Germline-derived CDR1 and CDR2 are MNHEY and SMNVEV (reference sequence). CDR3 sequence: CASSPPPGHLNTEAFF. CDR3 nucleotide sequence: TGTGCCAGCAGTCCACCTCCGGGACACTTGAACACTGAAGCTTTCTTT.

This clonotype occurred a few times. V gene TRBV7-9 combines with J gene TRBJ1-2, with 8 positions matching TRBD1. Germline trimming cut 3 bases from V and 8 bases from J; bases unmatched to any gene: 8. The germline gives CDR1 SEHNR, CDR2 FQNEAQ (reference sequence). The CDR3 has 14 amino acids. The CDR3 spells CASSFQGAVRGYTF. CDR3 DNA: TGTGCCAGCAGCTTTCAGGGGGCAGTTCGCGGCTACACCTTC.

Regarding this clonotype: Lacking the conserved final phenylalanine or tryptophan, this CDR3 likely reflects a read error. The chain carries TRBV28 and TRBJ1-1, with 7 bases aligning to TRBD1. Germline lookup yields CDR1 MDHEN and CDR2 SYDVKM. V dropped 5 bases and J dropped 0; count of bases not matched to a gene: 3. The CDR3 runs to 14 residues. The CDR3 bases are TGTGCCAGCAGTCTCGGGACAGTGAACACTGAAGCTTTCCTT. It specifies CASSLGTVNTEAFL.